The rows below give T cell receptor beta chains drawn from one sample of a study of vaccination effects on CD4 cells after COVID-19. Their specific antigens are unknown. Assay: immunoSEQ multiplex PCR; the TCRdb copy retains only in-frame clones and omits some. The sample holds 70,000 or so clones, about 74% seen once. The specimen comprised CD4+ T cells from PBMCs cultured without peptide, sampled before COVID-19 vaccination. The receptors derive from a human donor who received a COVID-19 vaccine. The CDR3 runs from the conserved cysteine through the conserved F or W. A D gene is named only where the DNA matches it firmly. The listing skips clone size in some rows; elsewhere it reads once, few, many or a size class.

v_gene	abundance	j_gene	d_gene	CDR3aa	CDR3nt
TRBV28	.	TRBJ2-5	TRBD2	CASSLFLAGGQETQYF	TGTGCCAGCAGTTTATTCCTAGCGGGGGGGCAAGAGACCCAGTACTTC
TRBV7-2	.	TRBJ1-1	.	CASSLARARTEAFF	TGTGCCAGCAGCTTAGCGAGGGCCCGAACTGAAGCTTTCTTT
TRBV5-4	.	TRBJ2-3	TRBD2	CASSFGLASDTQYF	TGTGCCAGCAGCTTCGGACTAGCCTCAGATACGCAGTATTTT
TRBV6-5	.	TRBJ2-5	.	CASSYSQTEEYF	TGTGCCAGCAGTTACTCTCAGACGGAGGAGTACTTC
TRBV6-5	.	TRBJ1-3	.	CASSYTTGTLNTIYF	TGTGCCAGCAGTTACACCACCGGGACATTGAACACCATATATTTT
TRBV6-6	.	TRBJ1-4	.	CASSDEDPRWEKLFF	TGTGCCAGCAGTGACGAGGACCCAAGGTGGGAAAAACTGTTTTTT
TRBV5-8	.	TRBJ2-3	.	CASSFGGPYTDTQYF	TGTGCCAGCAGCTTCGGGGGGCCCTACACAGATACGCAGTATTTT
TRBV12-3/TRBV12-4	.	TRBJ1-3	.	CASTWGGGNTIYF	TGTGCCAGCACCTGGGGCGGGGGAAACACCATATATTTT
TRBV18	few	TRBJ1-5	.	CASSPDRNQPQHF	TGTGCCAGCTCACCAGACAGAAATCAGCCCCAGCATTTT
TRBV5-1	.	TRBJ2-2	.	CASSLGGDTGELFF	TGCGCCAGCAGCTTGGGCGGGGACACCGGGGAGCTGTTTTTT
TRBV5-8	.	TRBJ2-3	.	CASPSTPRPKSTDTQYF	TGTGCCAGTCCATCGACCCCCCGACCCAAGTCCACAGATACGCAGTATTTT
TRBV7-9	.	TRBJ2-3	.	CASSKTITASTDAQYF	TGTGCCAGCAGCAAAACTATCACAGCTAGCACAGATGCGCAGTATTTT
TRBV9	.	TRBJ1-4	.	CASSASPGEKLFF	TGTGCCAGCAGCGCTTCGCCGGGTGAAAAACTGTTTTTT
TRBV7-9	.	TRBJ1-2	TRBD1	CASSLDEGAGYTF	TGTGCCAGCAGCTTAGATGAGGGGGCCGGCTACACCTTC